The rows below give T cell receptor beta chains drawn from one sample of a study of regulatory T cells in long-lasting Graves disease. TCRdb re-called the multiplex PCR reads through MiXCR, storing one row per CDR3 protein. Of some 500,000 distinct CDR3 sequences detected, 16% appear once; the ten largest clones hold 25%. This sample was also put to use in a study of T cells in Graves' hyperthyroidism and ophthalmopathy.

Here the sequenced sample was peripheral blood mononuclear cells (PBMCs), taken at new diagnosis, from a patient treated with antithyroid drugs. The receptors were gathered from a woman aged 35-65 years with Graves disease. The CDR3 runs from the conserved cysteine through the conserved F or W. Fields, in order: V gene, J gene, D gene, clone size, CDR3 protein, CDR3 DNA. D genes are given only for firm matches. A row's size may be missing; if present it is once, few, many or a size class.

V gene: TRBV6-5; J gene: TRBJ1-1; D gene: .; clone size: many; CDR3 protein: CASSYSSGLTVSAFF; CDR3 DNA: TGTGCCAGCAGTTACTCGAGCGGCTTGACAGTTTCGGCTTTCTTT
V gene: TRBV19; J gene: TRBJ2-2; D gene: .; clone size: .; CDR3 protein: CASTHTAGELFF; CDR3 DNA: TGTGCCAGTACCCATACCGCCGGGGAGCTGTTTTTT
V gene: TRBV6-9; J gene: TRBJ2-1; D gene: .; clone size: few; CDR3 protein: CASSYSRDSNEQFF; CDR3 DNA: TGTGCCAGCAGTTACTCCCGGGACTCCAATGAGCAGTTCTTC
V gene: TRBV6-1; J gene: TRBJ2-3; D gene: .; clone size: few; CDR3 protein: CASSGDIIDTQYF; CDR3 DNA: TGTGCCAGCAGTGGGGACATTATAGATACGCAGTATTTT
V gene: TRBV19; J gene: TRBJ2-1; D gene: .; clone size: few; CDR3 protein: CASSWQATNEQFF; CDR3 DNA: TGTGCCAGTAGTTGGCAGGCCACCAATGAGCAGTTCTTC
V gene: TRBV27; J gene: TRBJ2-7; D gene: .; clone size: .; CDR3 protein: CASSSSGTSKAYEQYF; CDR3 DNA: TGTGCCAGCAGTTCAAGCGGTACTTCTAAAGCATACGAGCAGTACTTC
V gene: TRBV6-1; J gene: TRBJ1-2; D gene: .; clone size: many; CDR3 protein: CASRPQTASYGYTF; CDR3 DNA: TGTGCCAGCAGGCCACAGACAGCGTCCTATGGCTACACCTTC
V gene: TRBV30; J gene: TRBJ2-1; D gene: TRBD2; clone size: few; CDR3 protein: CAWSPTSGGAFTLVYNEQFF; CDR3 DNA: TGTGCCTGGAGTCCCACTAGCGGGGGGGCCTTTACTCTTGTTTACAATGAGCAGTTCTTC
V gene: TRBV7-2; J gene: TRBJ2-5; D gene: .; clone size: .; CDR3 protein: CASSLRTMTETQYF; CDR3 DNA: TGTGCCAGCAGCCTTCGGACTATGACAGAGACCCAGTACTTC
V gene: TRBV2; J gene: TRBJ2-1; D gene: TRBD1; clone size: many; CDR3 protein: CASKKTGGTYNEQFF; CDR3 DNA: TGTGCCAGCAAAAAGACAGGGGGCACCTACAATGAGCAGTTCTTC
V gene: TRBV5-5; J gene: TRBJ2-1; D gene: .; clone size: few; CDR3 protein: CASSLVFTEYNEQFF; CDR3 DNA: TGTGCCAGCAGCTTGGTGTTTACTGAATACAATGAGCAGTTCTTC
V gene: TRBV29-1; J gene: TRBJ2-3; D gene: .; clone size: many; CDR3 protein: CSVNLPGFTDTQYF; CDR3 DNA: TGCAGCGTTAATCTCCCAGGGTTCACAGATACGCAGTATTTT
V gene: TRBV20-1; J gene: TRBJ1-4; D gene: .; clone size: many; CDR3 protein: CSVEGATNEKLFF; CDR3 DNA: TGCAGTGTTGAGGGTGCAACTAATGAAAAACTGTTTTTT
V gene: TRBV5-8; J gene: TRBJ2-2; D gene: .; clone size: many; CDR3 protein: CASSLAGVDTGELFF; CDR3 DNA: TGTGCCAGCAGCTTGGCTGGGGTAGACACCGGGGAGCTGTTTTTT
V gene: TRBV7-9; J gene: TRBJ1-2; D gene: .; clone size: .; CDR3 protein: CASSSARGPVYGYTF; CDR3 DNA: TGTGCCAGCAGCTCCGCGCGGGGGCCGGTATATGGCTACACCTTC
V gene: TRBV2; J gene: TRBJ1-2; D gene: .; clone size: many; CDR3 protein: CASSEMSYGYTF; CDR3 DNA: TGTGCCAGCAGTGAAATGAGCTATGGCTACACCTTC
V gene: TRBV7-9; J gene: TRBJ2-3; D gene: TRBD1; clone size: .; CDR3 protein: CASSLQGAYTDTQYF; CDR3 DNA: TGTGCCAGCAGCTTACAGGGGGCGTACACAGATACGCAGTATTTT
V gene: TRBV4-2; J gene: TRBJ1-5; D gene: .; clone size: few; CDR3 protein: CASSQDRGSYQPQHF; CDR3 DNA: TGTGCCAGCAGCCAAGATAGAGGGAGTTATCAGCCCCAGCATTTT
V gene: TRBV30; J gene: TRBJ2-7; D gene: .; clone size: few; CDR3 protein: CAWSGQVYEQYF; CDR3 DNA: TGTGCCTGGAGTGGACAGGTCTACGAGCAGTACTTC
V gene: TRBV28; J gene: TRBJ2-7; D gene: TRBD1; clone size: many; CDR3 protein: CASENGQGYEQYF; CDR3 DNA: TGTGCCAGCGAAAATGGACAGGGCTACGAGCAGTACTTC
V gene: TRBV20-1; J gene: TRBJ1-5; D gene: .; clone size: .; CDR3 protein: CSASRGLLEPQHF; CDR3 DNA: TGCAGTGCTAGCAGAGGGCTACTCGAGCCCCAGCATTTT
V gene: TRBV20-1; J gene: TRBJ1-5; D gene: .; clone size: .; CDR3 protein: CSARDGGKPQHF; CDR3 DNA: TGCAGTGCTAGAGATGGTGGAAAGCCCCAGCATTTT
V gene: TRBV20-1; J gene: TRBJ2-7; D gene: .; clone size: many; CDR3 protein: CSAISPRGNYEQYF; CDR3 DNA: TGCAGTGCTATCTCCCCCAGGGGAAACTACGAGCAGTACTTC
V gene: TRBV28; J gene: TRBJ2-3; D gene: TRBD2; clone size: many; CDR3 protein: CASSSTSGSPDTQYF; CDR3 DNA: TGTGCCAGCAGTTCTACTAGCGGGTCGCCAGATACGCAGTATTTT
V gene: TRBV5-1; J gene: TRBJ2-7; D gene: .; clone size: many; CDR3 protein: CASGRSSYEQYF; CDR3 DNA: TGCGCCAGCGGCCGGAGCTCCTACGAGCAGTACTTC
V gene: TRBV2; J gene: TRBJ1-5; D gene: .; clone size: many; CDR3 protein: CASTTDRDQPQHF; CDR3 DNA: TGTGCCAGCACCACCGACCGAGATCAGCCCCAGCATTTT
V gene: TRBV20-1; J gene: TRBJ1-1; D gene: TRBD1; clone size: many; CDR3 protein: CSARDYARDRGPNTEAFF; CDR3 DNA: TGCAGTGCTCGGGACTACGCCCGGGACAGGGGACCGAACACTGAAGCTTTCTTT
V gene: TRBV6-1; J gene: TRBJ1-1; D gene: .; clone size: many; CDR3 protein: CASSEAWWKNTEAFF; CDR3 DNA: TGTGCCAGCAGTGAAGCGTGGTGGAAGAACACTGAAGCTTTCTTT
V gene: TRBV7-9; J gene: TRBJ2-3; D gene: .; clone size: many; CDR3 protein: CASSLGVGVGGTDTQYF; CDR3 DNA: TGTGCCAGCAGCTTAGGAGTCGGGGTAGGCGGCACAGATACGCAGTATTTT
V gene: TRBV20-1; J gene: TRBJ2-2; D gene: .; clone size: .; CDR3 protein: CSAIDRLNTGELFF; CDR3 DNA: TGCAGTGCGATTGACAGGTTGAACACCGGGGAGCTGTTTTTT
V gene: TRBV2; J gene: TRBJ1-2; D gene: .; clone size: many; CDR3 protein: CACRDRRFYGYTF; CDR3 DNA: TGTGCCTGTCGAGACAGACGATTCTATGGCTACACCTTC
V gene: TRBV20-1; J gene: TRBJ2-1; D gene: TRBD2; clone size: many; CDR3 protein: CSARRGGNDNEQFF; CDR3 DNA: TGCAGTGCTAGACGCGGGGGTAACGACAATGAGCAGTTCTTC
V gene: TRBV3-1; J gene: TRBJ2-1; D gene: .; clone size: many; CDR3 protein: CASSQDLSNEQFF; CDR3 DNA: TGTGCCAGCAGCCAAGATTTAAGCAATGAGCAGTTCTTC
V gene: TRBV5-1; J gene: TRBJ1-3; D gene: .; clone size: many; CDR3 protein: CASSLETGNTIYF; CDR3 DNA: TGCGCCAGCAGCTTGGAGACTGGAAACACCATATATTTT
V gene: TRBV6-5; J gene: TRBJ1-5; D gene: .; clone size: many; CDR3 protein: CASSSLTGWTSNQPQHF; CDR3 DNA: TGTGCCAGCAGTTCTTTGACAGGTTGGACTAGCAATCAGCCCCAGCATTTT
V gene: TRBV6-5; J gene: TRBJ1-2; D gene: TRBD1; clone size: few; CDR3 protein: CASSSYRGLFNYGYTF; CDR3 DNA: TGTGCCAGCAGTTCCTACAGGGGGCTTTTTAACTATGGCTACACCTTC
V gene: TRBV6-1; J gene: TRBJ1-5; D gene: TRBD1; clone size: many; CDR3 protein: CASSTRPGLGQGKQPQHF; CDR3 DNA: TGTGCCAGCAGCACGCGACCCGGACTTGGACAGGGAAAACAGCCCCAGCATTTT
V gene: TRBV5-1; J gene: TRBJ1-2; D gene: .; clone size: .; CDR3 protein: CASSGGSSYGYTF; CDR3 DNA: TGCGCCAGCAGCGGCGGGTCTAGTTATGGCTACACCTTC
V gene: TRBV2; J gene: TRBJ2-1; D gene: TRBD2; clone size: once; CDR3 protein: CARQGAGGTDEQFF; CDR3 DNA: TGTGCCAGGCAGGGAGCGGGGGGGACTGATGAGCAGTTCTTC
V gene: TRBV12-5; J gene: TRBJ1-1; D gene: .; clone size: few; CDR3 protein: CASGLGRGGLNTEAFF; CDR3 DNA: TGTGCTAGTGGTTTGGGAAGGGGGGGTTTGAACACTGAAGCTTTCTTT
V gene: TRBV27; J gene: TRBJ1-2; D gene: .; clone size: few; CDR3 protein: CASSHPLLRGGGYTF; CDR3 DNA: TGTGCCAGCTCCCACCCCCTTCTCAGGGGAGGTGGCTACACCTTC
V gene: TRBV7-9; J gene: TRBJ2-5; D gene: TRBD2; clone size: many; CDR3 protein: CASSTSSGGLVETQYF; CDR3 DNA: TGTGCCAGCAGCACATCTAGCGGGGGGTTGGTGGAGACCCAGTACTTC
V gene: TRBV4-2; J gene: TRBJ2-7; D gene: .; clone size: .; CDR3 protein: CASSQESVAYEQYF; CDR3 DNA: TGTGCCAGCAGCCAAGAAAGCGTCGCCTACGAGCAGTACTTC
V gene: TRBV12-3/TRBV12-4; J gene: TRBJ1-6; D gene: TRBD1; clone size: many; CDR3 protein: CASSRGQASFNSPLHF; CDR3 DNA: TGTGCCAGCAGCCGCGGACAGGCCTCATTTAATTCACCCCTCCACTTT
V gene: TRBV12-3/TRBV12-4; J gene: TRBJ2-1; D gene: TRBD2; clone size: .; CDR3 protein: CASSLISYREGLVKYNEQFF; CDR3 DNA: TGTGCCAGCAGCCTAATCAGTTATAGAGAGGGACTAGTCAAGTACAATGAGCAGTTCTTC
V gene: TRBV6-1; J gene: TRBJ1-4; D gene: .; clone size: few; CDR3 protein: CASSESGGREKLFF; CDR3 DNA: TGTGCCAGCAGTGAATCGGGGGGGCGCGAAAAACTGTTTTTT
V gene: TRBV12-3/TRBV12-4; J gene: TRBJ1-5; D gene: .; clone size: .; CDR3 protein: CASSSTVLNQPQHF; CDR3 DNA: TGTGCCAGCAGTTCGACAGTTCTCAATCAGCCCCAGCATTTT
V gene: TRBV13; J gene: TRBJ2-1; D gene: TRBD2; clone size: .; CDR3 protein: CASSHTSGGFYNEQFF; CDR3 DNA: TGTGCCAGCAGCCACACTAGCGGGGGATTCTACAATGAGCAGTTCTTC
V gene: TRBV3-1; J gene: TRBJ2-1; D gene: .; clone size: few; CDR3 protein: CASSQGSGSYNEQFF; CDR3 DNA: TGTGCCAGCAGCCAAGGAAGCGGGTCCTACAATGAGCAGTTCTTC
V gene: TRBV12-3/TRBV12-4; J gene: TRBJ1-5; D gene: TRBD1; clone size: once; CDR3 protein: CASRHSGTGNQPQHF; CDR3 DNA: TGTGCCAGCAGGCATTCCGGGACAGGGAATCAGCCCCAGCATTTT
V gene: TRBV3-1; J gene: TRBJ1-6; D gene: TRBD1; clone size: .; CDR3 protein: CASSQGPGQGTSPLHF; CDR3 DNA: TGTGCCAGCAGCCAAGGACCGGGACAGGGGACTTCACCCCTCCACTTT
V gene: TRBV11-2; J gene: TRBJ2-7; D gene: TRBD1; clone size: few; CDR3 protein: CASSTNRDSPYEQYF; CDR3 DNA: TGTGCCAGCAGCACCAACCGGGACAGCCCCTACGAGCAGTACTTC
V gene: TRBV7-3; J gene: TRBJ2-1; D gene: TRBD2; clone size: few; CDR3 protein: CASSLGTSGYNEQFF; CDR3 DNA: TGTGCCAGCAGCTTAGGGACTAGCGGTTACAATGAGCAGTTCTTC
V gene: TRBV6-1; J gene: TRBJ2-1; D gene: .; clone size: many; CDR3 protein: CASSEQGGEQFF; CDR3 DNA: TGTGCCAGCAGTGAACAGGGTGGTGAGCAGTTCTTC
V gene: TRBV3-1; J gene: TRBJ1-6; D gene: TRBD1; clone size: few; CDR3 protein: CASSQGRQGFPLHF; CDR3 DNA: TGTGCCAGCAGCCAAGGACGACAGGGGTTCCCCCTCCACTTT
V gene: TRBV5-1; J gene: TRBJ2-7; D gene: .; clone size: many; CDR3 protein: CASSLAPVPYEQYF; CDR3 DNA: TGCGCCAGCAGCTTGGCCCCAGTACCCTACGAGCAGTACTTC
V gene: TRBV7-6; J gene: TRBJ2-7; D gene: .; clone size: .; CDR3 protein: CASSVGRAYEQYF; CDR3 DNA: TGTGCCAGCAGCGTAGGCAGGGCGTACGAGCAGTACTTC
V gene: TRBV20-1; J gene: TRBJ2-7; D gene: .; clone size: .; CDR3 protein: CSARDWTSYEQYF; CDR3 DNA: TGCAGTGCTAGAGATTGGACCTCCTACGAGCAGTACTTC
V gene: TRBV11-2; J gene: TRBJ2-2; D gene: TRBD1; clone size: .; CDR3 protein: CASSLQTGANTGELFF; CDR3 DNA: TGTGCCAGCAGCCTCCAGACAGGGGCGAACACCGGGGAGCTGTTTTTT
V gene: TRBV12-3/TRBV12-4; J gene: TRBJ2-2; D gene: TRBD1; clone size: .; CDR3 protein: CASSGDRGEFTGELFF; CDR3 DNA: TGTGCCAGCAGTGGGGACAGGGGGGAGTTCACCGGGGAGCTGTTTTTT